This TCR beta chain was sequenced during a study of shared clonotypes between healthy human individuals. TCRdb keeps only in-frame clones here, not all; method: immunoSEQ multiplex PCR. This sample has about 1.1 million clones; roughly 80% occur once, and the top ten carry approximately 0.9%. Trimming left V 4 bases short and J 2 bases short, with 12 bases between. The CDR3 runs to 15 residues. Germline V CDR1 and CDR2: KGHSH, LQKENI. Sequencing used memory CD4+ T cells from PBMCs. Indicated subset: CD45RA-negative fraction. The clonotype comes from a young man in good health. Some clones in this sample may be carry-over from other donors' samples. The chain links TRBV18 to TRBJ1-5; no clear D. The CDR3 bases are TGTGCCAGCTCACAAGGCTTTGGGGGCAATCAGCCCCAGCATTTT. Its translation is CASSQGFGGNQPQHF.